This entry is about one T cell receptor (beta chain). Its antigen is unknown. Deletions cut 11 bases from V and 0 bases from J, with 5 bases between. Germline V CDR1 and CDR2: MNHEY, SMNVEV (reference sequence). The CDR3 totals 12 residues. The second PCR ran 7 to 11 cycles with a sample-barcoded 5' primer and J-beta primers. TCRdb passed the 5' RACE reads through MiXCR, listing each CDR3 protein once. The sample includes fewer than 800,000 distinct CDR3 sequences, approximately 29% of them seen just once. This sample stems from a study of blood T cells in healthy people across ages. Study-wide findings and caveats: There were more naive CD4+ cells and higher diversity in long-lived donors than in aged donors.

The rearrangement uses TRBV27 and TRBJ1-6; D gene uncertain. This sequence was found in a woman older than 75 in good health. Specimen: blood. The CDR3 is CAVSSYNSPLHF. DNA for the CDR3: TGTGCCGTGAGCTCCTATAATTCACCCCTCCACTTT.